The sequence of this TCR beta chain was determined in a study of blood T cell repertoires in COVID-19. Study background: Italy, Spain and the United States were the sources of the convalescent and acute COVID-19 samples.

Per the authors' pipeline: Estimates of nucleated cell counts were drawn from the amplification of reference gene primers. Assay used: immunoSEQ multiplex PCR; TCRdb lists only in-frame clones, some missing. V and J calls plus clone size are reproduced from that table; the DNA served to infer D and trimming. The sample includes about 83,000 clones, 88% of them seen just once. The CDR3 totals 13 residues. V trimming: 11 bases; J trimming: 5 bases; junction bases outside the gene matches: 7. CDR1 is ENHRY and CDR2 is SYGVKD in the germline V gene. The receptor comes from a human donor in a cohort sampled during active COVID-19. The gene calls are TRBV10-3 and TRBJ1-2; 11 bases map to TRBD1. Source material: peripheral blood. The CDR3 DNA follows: TGTGCCGCGGGGGACAGGGGGAGATATGGCTACACCTTC. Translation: CAAGDRGRYGYTF.